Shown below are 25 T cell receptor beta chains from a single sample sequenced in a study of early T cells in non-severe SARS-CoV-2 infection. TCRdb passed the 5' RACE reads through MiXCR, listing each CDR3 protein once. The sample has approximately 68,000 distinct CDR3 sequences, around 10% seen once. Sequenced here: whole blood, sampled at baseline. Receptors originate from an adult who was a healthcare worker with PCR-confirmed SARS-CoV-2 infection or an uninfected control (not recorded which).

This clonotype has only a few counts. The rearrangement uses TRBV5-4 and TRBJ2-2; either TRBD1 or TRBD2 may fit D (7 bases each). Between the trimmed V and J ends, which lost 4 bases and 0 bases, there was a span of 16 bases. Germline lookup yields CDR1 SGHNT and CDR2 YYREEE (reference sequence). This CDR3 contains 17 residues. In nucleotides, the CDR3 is TGTGCCAGCAGCCGGGGGGCCGGGACAGCGAACACCGGGGAGCTGTTTTTT. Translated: CASSRGAGTANTGELFF.

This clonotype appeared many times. The chain's CDR3 is CSAKPEGQVTYEQYF. In DNA, the CDR3 is TGCAGTGCTAAACCCGAGGGACAGGTTACCTACGAGCAGTACTTC. The rearrangement joins TRBV20-1 to TRBJ2-7; 8 bases map to TRBD1. The CDR3 length is 15 residues. Unmatched junction bases numbered 10, after V lost 4 bases and J lost 2 bases. Germline V CDR1 and CDR2: DFQATT, SNEGSKA (reference sequence).

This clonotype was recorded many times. CDR3 residues: CASRPWASTGEQYF. The CDR3 DNA follows: TGTGCCAGCAGACCCTGGGCCTCCACGGGGGAGCAGTACTTC. The J gene is TRBJ2-7, the V gene TRBV6-2 or TRBV6-3; D possibly corresponds to TRBD2 (5 bases). The length of the CDR3 is 14 residues. Trimming removed 6 bases from V and 7 bases from J, with 19 bases in between. In germline, CDR1 is MNHEY, CDR2 SVGEGT.

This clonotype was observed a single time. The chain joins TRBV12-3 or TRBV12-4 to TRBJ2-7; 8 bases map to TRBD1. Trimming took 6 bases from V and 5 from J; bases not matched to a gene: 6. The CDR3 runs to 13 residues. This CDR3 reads CASRPGTGNEQYF. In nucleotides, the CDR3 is TGTGCCAGCAGGCCCGGGACAGGCAACGAGCAGTACTTC.

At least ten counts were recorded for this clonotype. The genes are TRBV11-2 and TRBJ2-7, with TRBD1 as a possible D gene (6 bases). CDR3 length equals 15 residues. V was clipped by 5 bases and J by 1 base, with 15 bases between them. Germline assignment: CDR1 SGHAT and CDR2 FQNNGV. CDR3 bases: TGTGCCAGCAGCGTCGGGACACTGCCTTCCTACGAGCAGTACTTC. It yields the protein CASSVGTLPSYEQYF.

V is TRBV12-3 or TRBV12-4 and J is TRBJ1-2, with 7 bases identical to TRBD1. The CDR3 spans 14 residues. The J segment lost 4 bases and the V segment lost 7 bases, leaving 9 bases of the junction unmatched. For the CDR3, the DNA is TGTGCCAGCACCCTAGGGGGACAGCTCTATGGCTACACCTTC. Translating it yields CASTLGGQLYGYTF.

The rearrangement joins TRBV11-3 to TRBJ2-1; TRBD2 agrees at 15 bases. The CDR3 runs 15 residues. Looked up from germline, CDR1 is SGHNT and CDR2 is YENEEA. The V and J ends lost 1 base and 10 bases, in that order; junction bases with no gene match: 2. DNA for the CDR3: TGTGCCAGCAGCTTAGGGACTAGCGGGGGGGAAGAGCAGTTCTTC. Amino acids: CASSLGTSGGEEQFF.

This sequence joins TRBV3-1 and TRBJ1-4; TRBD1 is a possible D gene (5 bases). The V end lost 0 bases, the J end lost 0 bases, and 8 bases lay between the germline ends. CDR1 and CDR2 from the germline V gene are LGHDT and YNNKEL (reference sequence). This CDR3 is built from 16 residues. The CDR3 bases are TGTGCCAGCAGCCAAGATCTAGGGGCAACTAATGAAAAACTGTTTTTT. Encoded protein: CASSQDLGATNEKLFF.

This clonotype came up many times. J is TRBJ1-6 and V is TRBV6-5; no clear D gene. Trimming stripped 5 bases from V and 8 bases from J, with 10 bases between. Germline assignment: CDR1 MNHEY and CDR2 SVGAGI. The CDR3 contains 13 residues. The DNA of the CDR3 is TGTGCCAGCAGTGAGGTCCTCCATTCACCCCTCCACTTT. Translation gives CASSEVLHSPLHF.

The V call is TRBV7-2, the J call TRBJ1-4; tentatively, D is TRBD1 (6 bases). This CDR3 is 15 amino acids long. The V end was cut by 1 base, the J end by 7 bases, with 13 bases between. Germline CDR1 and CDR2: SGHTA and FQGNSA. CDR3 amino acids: CASSLDPGAGEKLFF. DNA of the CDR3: TGTGCCAGCAGCTTAGATCCAGGGGCGGGTGAAAAACTGTTTTTT.

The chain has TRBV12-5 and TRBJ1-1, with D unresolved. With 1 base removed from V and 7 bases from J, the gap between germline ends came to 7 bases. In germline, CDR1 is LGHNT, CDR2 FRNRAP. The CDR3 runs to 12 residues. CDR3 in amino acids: CASGLGVGEAFF. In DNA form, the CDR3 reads TGTGCTAGTGGTTTGGGGGTCGGTGAAGCTTTCTTT.

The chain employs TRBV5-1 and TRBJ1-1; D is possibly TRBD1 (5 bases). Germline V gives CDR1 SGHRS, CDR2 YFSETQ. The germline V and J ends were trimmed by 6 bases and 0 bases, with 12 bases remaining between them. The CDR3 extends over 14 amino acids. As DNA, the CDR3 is TGCGCCAGCAAGGAGCCAGGGATGAACACTGAAGCTTTCTTT. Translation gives CASKEPGMNTEAFF.

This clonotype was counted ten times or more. The CDR3 loop is CSVSLVGNTEAFF. The CDR3 nucleotides read TGCAGCGTTAGCTTGGTTGGGAACACTGAAGCTTTCTTT. The gene calls are TRBV29-1 and TRBJ1-1; D ambiguous. V gave up 5 bases and J gave up 1 base, with 11 bases separating them. The CDR3 has 13 amino acids. Germline assignment: CDR1 SQVTM and CDR2 ANQGSEA.

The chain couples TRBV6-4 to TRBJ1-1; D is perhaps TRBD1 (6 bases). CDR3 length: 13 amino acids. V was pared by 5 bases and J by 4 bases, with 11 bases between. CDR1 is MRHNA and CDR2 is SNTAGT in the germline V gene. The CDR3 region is CASSQVGGTEAFF. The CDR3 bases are TGTGCCAGCAGTCAAGTAGGGGGCACTGAAGCTTTCTTT.

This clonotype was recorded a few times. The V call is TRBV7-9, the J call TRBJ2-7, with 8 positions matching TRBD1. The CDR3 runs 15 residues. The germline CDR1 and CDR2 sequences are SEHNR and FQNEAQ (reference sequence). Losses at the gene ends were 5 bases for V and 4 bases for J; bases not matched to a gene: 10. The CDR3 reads CASSRGQGGPYEQYF. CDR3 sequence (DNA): TGTGCCAGCAGCCGAGGACAGGGCGGGCCGTACGAGCAGTACTTC.

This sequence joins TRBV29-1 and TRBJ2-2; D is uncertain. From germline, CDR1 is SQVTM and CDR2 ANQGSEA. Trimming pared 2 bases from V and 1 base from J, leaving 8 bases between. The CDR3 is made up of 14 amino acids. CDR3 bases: TGCAGCGTTGAAAGAACAGAGAACACCGGGGAGCTGTTTTTT. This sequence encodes CSVERTENTGELFF.

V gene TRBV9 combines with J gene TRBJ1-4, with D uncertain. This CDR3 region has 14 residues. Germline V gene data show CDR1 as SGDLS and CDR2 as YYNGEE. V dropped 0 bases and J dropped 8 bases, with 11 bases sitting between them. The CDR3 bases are TGTGCCAGCAGCGTAGGCTGGGGTGAGGAAAAACTGTTTTTT. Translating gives CASSVGWGEEKLFF.

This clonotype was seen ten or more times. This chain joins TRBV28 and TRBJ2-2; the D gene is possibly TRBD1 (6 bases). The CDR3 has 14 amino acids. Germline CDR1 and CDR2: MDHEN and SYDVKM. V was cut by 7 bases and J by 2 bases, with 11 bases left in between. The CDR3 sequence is CASKPGQNTGELFF. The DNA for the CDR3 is TGTGCCAGCAAACCGGGACAAAACACCGGGGAGCTGTTTTTT.

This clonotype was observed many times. Written as DNA, the CDR3 is TGCGCCAGCAGTGAGTCCGAAAGGGGGAACACTGAAGCTTTCTTT. It is translated as CASSESERGNTEAFF. The chain has TRBV10-1 and TRBJ1-1, with D perhaps TRBD1 (5 bases). The CDR3 length is 15 residues. Germline lookup yields CDR1 WNHNN and CDR2 SYGVQD (reference sequence). V lost 0 bases to trimming and J lost 1 base, with 9 bases between them.

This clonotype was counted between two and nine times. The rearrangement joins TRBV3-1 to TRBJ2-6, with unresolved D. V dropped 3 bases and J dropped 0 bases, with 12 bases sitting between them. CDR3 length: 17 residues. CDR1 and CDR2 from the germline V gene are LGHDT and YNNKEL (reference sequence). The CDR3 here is CASSHLQERSGANVLTF. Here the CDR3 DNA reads TGTGCCAGCAGCCATTTGCAGGAACGCTCTGGGGCCAACGTCCTGACTTTC.

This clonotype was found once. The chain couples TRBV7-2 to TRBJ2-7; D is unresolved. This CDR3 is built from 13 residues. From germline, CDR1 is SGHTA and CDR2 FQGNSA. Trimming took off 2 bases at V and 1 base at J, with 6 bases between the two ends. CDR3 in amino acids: CASSLSPSYEQYF. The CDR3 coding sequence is TGTGCCAGCAGCTTATCCCCGTCCTACGAGCAGTACTTC. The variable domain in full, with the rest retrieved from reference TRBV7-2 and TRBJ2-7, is GAGVSQSPSNKVTEKGKDVELRCDPISGHTALYWYRQSLGQGLEFLIYFQGNSAPDKSGLPSDRFSAERTGGSVSTLTIQRTQQEDSAVYLCASSLSPSYEQYFGPGTRLTVT.

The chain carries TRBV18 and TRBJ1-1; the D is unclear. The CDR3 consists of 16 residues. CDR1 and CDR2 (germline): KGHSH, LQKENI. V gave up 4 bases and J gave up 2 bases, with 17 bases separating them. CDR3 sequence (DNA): TGTGCCAGCTCACTTAGAGGACTGCCAGAAAACACTGAAGCTTTCTTT. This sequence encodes CASSLRGLPENTEAFF.

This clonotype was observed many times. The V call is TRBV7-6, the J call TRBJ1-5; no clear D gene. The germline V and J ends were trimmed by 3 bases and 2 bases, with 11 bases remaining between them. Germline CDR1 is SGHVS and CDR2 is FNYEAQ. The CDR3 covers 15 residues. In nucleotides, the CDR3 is TGTGCCAGCAGCTTGTTGGGGTTTGGCAATCAGCCCCAGCATTTT. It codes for CASSLLGFGNQPQHF.

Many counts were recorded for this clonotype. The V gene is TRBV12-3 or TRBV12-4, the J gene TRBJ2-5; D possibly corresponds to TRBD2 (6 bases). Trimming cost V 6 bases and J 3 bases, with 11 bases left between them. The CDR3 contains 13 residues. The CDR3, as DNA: TGTGCCAGCAGCTTTGCGGGGAAAGAGACCCAGTACTTC. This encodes CASSFAGKETQYF.

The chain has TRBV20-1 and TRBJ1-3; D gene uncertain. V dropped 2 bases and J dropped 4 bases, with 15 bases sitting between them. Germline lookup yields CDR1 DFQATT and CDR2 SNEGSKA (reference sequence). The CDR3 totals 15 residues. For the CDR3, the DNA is TGCAGTGCTAGATTGCCGGTACCGGGGGGAAACACCATATATTTT. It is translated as CSARLPVPGGNTIYF.